A single sample is the source of the 24 T cell receptor beta chains below, sequenced in a study of blood T cells in healthy people across ages. A J-beta primer mix and a sample-barcoded 5' primer were used in a second PCR of about 7 to 12 cycles. TCRdb reanalysed the 5' RACE reads using MiXCR and keeps one entry per CDR3 protein. There are some 700,000 distinct CDR3 sequences in the sample; roughly two fifths occur only once, and more than 20% lies in the top ten. Material: blood. These receptors were collected from an older woman in good health.

The V call is TRBV18, the J call TRBJ2-7, with TRBD1 matching over 7 bases. The CDR3 is 13 residues long. V gave up 8 bases and J gave up 9 bases; unmatched junction bases: 13. Germline CDR1 reads KGHSH; CDR2 reads LQKENI. In DNA, the CDR3 is TGTGCCAGCGCACAAGAGCGACAGGGAGCGCAGTACTTC. Translating it yields CASAQERQGAQYF.

Worth noting for this clonotype: Being one base from a much bigger clone, this may be a read error. The rearrangement links TRBV20-1 to TRBJ2-1; possibly TRBD2 for D (6 bases). Germline V gives CDR1 DFQATT, CDR2 SNEGSKA (reference sequence). This CDR3 has 12 residues. Trimming cost V 5 bases and J 5 bases, with 10 bases left between them. CDR3 region: CSALRGNNEQFF. The CDR3 DNA follows: TGCAGTGCTTTGCGGGGAAACAATGAGCAGTTCTTC.

This chain connects TRBV6-5 to TRBJ2-7, with 7 bases identical to TRBD1. There are 14 residues in the CDR3. From germline, CDR1 is MNHEY and CDR2 SVGAGI. V dropped 2 bases and J dropped 2; count of bases not matched to a gene: 3. The CDR3 DNA reads TGTGCCAGCAGTTACCGGACAGGTACCTACGAGCAGTACTTC. Translating gives CASSYRTGTYEQYF.

The chain employs TRBV2 and TRBJ2-5; no clear D gene. This CDR3 comprises 12 residues. V was trimmed by 6 bases and J by 11 bases, leaving 16 bases between them. CDR1 is SNHLY, CDR2 FYNNEI, per germline. CDR3: CASSLWVNEQYF. For the CDR3, the DNA is TGTGCCAGCAGCCTGTGGGTGAATGAGCAGTACTTC.

The rearrangement joins TRBV12-5 to TRBJ2-1; 9 bases line up with TRBD2. Germline V CDR1 and CDR2: LGHNT, FRNRAP. Losses at the gene ends were 5 bases for V and 7 bases for J; bases not matched to a gene: 3. This CDR3 is built from 13 residues. CDR3 sequence (DNA): TGTGCTAGTGGTACCGCGGGAGGGAATGAGCAGTTCTTC. Residues: CASGTAGGNEQFF.

The chain uses TRBV6-2 or TRBV6-3 and TRBJ1-2; D gene unclear. V lost 0 bases, J lost 5 bases, and 13 bases lay in between. The length of the CDR3 is 15 residues. Germline values: CDR1 MNHEY, CDR2 SVGEGT. The chain's CDR3 is CASSYSAGFQYGYTF. The CDR3 DNA reads as TGTGCCAGCAGTTACTCGGCAGGCTTTCAATATGGCTACACCTTC.

This clonotype was seen a handful of times. The J gene is TRBJ2-7, the V gene TRBV5-6, with D unclear. Looked up from germline, CDR1 is SGHDT and CDR2 is YYEEEE. The CDR3 loop spans 13 amino acids. Trimming took 4 bases from V and 4 from J, leaving 12 bases between them. In nucleotides, the CDR3 is TGTGCCAGCAGCCCCTGGAACACATACGAGCAGTACTTC. Protein product: CASSPWNTYEQYF.

This clonotype was recorded a few times. The genes are TRBV5-1 and TRBJ2-5; 7 positions match TRBD2. J lost 1 base, V lost 1 base, and 7 bases had no gene match. The CDR3 is made up of 16 amino acids. Germline V lookup: CDR1 SGHRS, CDR2 YFSETQ. The CDR3 reads CASSLSGSGSQETQYF. Here the CDR3 DNA reads TGCGCCAGCAGCTTGAGCGGTAGCGGGTCCCAAGAGACCCAGTACTTC.

This clonotype was found many times. The chain uses TRBV13 and TRBJ2-3, with D uncertain. V lost 3 bases and J lost 1, with 5 bases in between. This CDR3 contains 13 residues. Germline CDR1 is PRHDT and CDR2 is FYEKMQ (reference sequence). For the CDR3, the DNA is TGTGCCAGCAGCTTTCCAGGCACAGATACGCAGTATTTT. This translates into CASSFPGTDTQYF. Full variable domain (rest looked up from reference TRBV13 and TRBJ2-3): AAGVIQSPRHLIKEKRETATLKCYPIPRHDTVYWYQQGPGQDPQFLISFYEKMQSDKGSIPDRFSAQQFSDYHSELNMSSLELGDSALYFCASSFPGTDTQYFGPGTRLTVL.

A few counts support this clonotype. The chain is built from TRBV20-1 and TRBJ2-7, with D unclear. V dropped 1 base and J dropped 4 bases, with 8 bases sitting between them. CDR1 and CDR2 (germline): DFQATT, SNEGSKA (reference sequence). The CDR3 is 12 residues long. DNA for the CDR3: TGCAGTGCTAGAGTTGGAGTTTACGAGCAGTACTTC. Protein product: CSARVGVYEQYF.

This clonotype was detected only once. This chain connects TRBV5-1 to TRBJ2-3; D unresolved. CDR1 SGHRS and CDR2 YFSETQ come from the germline V gene. The CDR3 consists of 17 residues. V was trimmed by 4 bases and J by 3 bases, leaving 21 bases between them. CDR3 amino acids: CASSTSPGSSGTDTQYF. CDR3 coding DNA: TGCGCCAGCAGCACATCACCAGGCTCTTCCGGGACAGATACGCAGTATTTT. The entire variable domain, with the rest obtained from reference TRBV5-1 and TRBJ2-3, is as follows: KAGVTQTPRYLIKTRGQQVTLSCSPISGHRSVSWYQQTPGQGLQFLFEYFSETQRNKGNFPGRFSGRQFSNSRSEMNVSTLELGDSALYLCASSTSPGSSGTDTQYFGPGTRLTVL.

This rearrangement joins TRBV27 to TRBJ1-4, with D perhaps matching TRBD1 (6 bases). Trimming took 5 bases from V and 4 from J, leaving 23 bases between them. This CDR3 comprises 18 residues. Germline V CDR1 and CDR2: MNHEY, SMNVEV (reference sequence). CDR3 protein: CASSVGQPYSGDNEKLFF. CDR3 bases: TGTGCCAGCAGTGTTGGACAGCCCTACTCGGGGGATAATGAAAAACTGTTTTTT.

The chain has TRBV5-1 and TRBJ2-3; no definite D call. The V and J ends lost 0 bases and 0 bases respectively, with 8 bases between them. The CDR3 spans 15 residues. Germline V gives CDR1 SGHRS, CDR2 YFSETQ. CDR3 sequence reads: CASSLDGVSTDTQYF. The CDR3 bases are TGCGCCAGCAGCTTGGATGGGGTTAGCACAGATACGCAGTATTTT.

This clonotype was counted at least ten times. This rearrangement joins TRBV24-1 to TRBJ2-1; D is tentatively TRBD1 or TRBD2 (5 bases each). From germline, CDR1 is KGHDR and CDR2 SFDVKD. Trimming left V 3 bases short and J 4 bases short, with 9 bases between. The CDR3 is 14 residues long. CDR3 sequence: CATSDPGRYNEQFF. DNA for the CDR3: TGTGCCACCAGTGATCCGGGACGGTACAATGAGCAGTTCTTC.

V gene TRBV7-9 combines with J gene TRBJ2-3; D gene uncertain. CDR1 is SEHNR, CDR2 FQNEAQ, per germline (reference sequence). The CDR3 has 12 amino acids. V was shortened by 9 bases and J by 4 bases, with 11 bases between the two germline ends. The CDR3 region has the DNA TGTGCCAGAGCTGGGGTATCAGATACGCAGTATTTT. This codes for CARAGVSDTQYF.

This chain joins TRBV11-2 and TRBJ2-1, with D hard to call. The CDR3 contains 13 residues. CDR1 SGHAT and CDR2 FQNNGV come from the germline V gene. V gave up 2 bases and J gave up 10 bases, with 12 bases separating them. The CDR3 sequence: CASSLLSQWEQFF. The CDR3 DNA sequence: TGTGCCAGCAGCTTACTATCCCAGTGGGAGCAGTTCTTC.

In regard to this clonotype: A junction boundary mismatches the germline segment, possibly from a read error. This chain uses TRBV6-1 with TRBJ2-1; 10 bases match TRBD2. Germline loops: CDR1 MNHNS, CDR2 SASEGT. The CDR3 has 17 residues. CDR3 DNA: TGTGCCAGCAGAGAAGCGGGGGGGCCAGCTTCGTACAATGAGCAGTTCTTC. Amino acid sequence: CASREAGGPASYNEQFF.

This rearrangement joins TRBV7-2 to TRBJ2-3; D possibly corresponds to TRBD2 (5 bases). CDR3 length equals 14 residues. Trimming removed 5 bases from V and 2 bases from J, with 11 bases in between. The germline CDR1 and CDR2 sequences are SGHTA and FQGNSA. CDR3 loop: CASSLEANTDTQYF. CDR3 nucleotides: TGTGCCAGCAGCCTGGAGGCGAACACAGATACGCAGTATTTT.

This rearrangement joins TRBV6-1 to TRBJ2-7; D gene unclear. Germline CDR1 reads MNHNS; CDR2 reads SASEGT. The V end lost 6 bases, the J end lost 0 bases, and 9 bases lay between the germline ends. This CDR3 contains 13 residues. The CDR3 nucleotides are TGTGCCAGCAGGAGAGACGGCTCCTACGAGCAGTACTTC. This gives the protein CASRRDGSYEQYF.

This chain uses TRBV9 with TRBJ2-1; maybe TRBD1 (5 bases). Germline V gene sequence: CDR1 SGDLS, CDR2 YYNGEE. The germline V and J ends were trimmed by 2 bases and 0 bases, with 9 bases remaining between them. The CDR3 length is 15 residues. CDR3 coding DNA: TGTGCCAGCAGCGTGGGGCCTAGCTCCTACAATGAGCAGTTCTTC. This codes for CASSVGPSSYNEQFF.

The chain combines TRBV29-1 with TRBJ2-5; D unresolved. This CDR3 is 11 amino acids long. Trimming removed 6 bases at V and 0 bases at J, with 5 bases between. Germline V CDR1 and CDR2: SQVTM, ANQGSEA. The CDR3 loop reads CSVVDQETQYF. The DNA for the CDR3 is TGCAGCGTCGTGGACCAAGAGACCCAGTACTTC.

The chain has TRBV20-1 and TRBJ1-5, with a weak D call TRBD1 (5 bases). V was cut by 6 bases and J by 4 bases, with 19 bases left in between. The CDR3 contains 15 residues. Germline V CDR1 and CDR2: DFQATT, SNEGSKA (reference sequence). CDR3 region: CSARDQMDWNQPQHF. The CDR3 DNA follows: TGCAGTGCCAGGGATCAGATGGATTGGAATCAGCCCCAGCATTTT.

The V and J genes are TRBV5-1 and TRBJ2-2; D remains ambiguous. CDR3 length equals 15 residues. Germline loops: CDR1 SGHRS, CDR2 YFSETQ. Trimming removed 1 base at V and 5 bases at J, with 12 bases between. Here the CDR3 reads CASSLRDIFTGELFF. CDR3 in DNA: TGCGCCAGCAGCTTGAGGGATATTTTTACCGGGGAGCTGTTTTTT.

The V call is TRBV7-6, the J call TRBJ1-5; 9 bases match TRBD1. CDR1 SGHVS and CDR2 FNYEAQ come from the germline V gene. With V trimmed by 5 bases and J by 0 bases, 14 bases remained unmatched. This CDR3 is 19 amino acids long. The CDR3 nucleotides read TGTGCCAGCAGCCTAAACAGGGGGCGCGATCCGTATAGCAATCAGCCCCAGCATTTT. As protein: CASSLNRGRDPYSNQPQHF.